Below, one TCR beta chain is given with its context. Its binding antigen is unknown. No much larger clone is present one base from it, and per-base qualities are unavailable. In the germline V gene, CDR1 corresponds to KGHDR and CDR2 to SFDVKD. The CDR3 contains 13 residues, cysteine and phenylalanine counted. Left in the record is the CDR3 DNA by itself, 39 bases read in frame from the first base. At the junction V is shortened by 3 bases and J by 12 bases, with 14 bases in between. This record comes from a study of blood T cell repertoires in COVID-19 (dated by TCRdb to about 2020). Describing the broader study: Collaborator samples came from the United States, Italy and Spain and covered acute and convalescent phases of COVID-19. The repertoires were released in a freely available public database meant as a resource for research on the immune response to SARS-CoV-2. Samples were obtained from the ongoing ImmuneRACE study (first 160 participants) and from over 1,000 subjects provided by 6 global collaborators. Nearly every sample came with metadata listing a de-identified subject ID, COVID-19 status, age in years and sex. The prospective study material was composed of cDNA or gDNA derived from T cells, B-cell-depleted T cells, or PBMCs. The dataset comprised deeply sampled blood TCRbeta repertoires from subjects exposed to, actively infected with, or recovered from COVID-19. Where available, HLA class I and class II types were taken from metadata supplied by the sample provider and were not determined by assay-based typing. General findings and caveats noted by the study authors: How much clinical and demographic metadata was included differed by source and by participant, and the metadata was provided uncurated.

Collaborating institutions collected whole blood in K2EDTA tubes following their own protocols. For TCRbeta analysis, collaborators shipped samples as frozen whole blood, isolated PBMCs, or DNA extracted from either of those sample types. The immunoSEQ Assay, a bias-controlled multiplex PCR, was used to amplify TCRbeta CDR3 regions from genomic DNA. Under the source paper's analysis protocol: The number of nucleated cells in each sample was estimated by amplification of reference gene primers within the assay. Sequence reads were collapsed and filtered to measure the absolute abundance of every unique TCRbeta CDR3 rearrangement. For each sample, productive Simpson clonality was calculated as the square root of Simpson's diversity index across productive rearrangements. Drawn from immuneACCESS, this table holds only the in-frame rearrangements with V and J called that TCRdb kept. Clones are partly lost; checked studies trace under half to an unresolved V gene and leave the rest unexplained. From that table come the V and J calls and clone size; the DNA was used to work out D and trimming. The sample data list 200,000 to 250,000 clones, and roughly 82% of these were observed just once. Of the sample, around 12% falls within the top ten clones.

The sequenced sample was peripheral blood. The receptor comes from a woman aged 40 to 55 with acute or convalescent COVID-19. The receptor chain draws on TRBV24-1 and TRBJ2-1; the D gene remains uncertain. The CDR3 region has the sequence CATSDLRVGRQFF. The DNA reads as follows: TGTGCCACCAGTGATCTCCGGGTGGGTAGGCAGTTCTTC.